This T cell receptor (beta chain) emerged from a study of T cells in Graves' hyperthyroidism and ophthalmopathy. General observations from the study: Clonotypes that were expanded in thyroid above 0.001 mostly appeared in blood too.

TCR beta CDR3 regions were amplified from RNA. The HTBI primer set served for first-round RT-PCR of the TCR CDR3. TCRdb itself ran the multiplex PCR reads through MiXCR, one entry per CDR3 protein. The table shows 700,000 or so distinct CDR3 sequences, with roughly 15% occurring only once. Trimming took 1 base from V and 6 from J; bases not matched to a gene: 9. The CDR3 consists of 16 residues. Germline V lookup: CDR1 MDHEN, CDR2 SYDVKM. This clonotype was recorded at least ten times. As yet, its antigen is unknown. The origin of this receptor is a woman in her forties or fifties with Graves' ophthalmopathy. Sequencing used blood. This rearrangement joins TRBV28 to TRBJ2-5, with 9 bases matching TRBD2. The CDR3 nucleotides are TGTGCCAGCAGTTTATCCGGGCTAGCGGGGATAAAGACCCAGTACTTC. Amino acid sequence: CASSLSGLAGIKTQYF.